The 31 T cell receptor beta chains below come from one sample, sequenced in a study of cytomegalovirus exposure and HLA in healthy donors. PCR was performed using 60 Vbeta and 13 Jbeta primers. TCRdb's table, derived via immunoSEQ multiplex PCR, lists solely in-frame clones and lacks some. The sample lists 90,000 to 130,000 clones; approximately 70% were seen once. The sample comprised PBMCs. Receptors were obtained from a man aged 25-45 years in good health and CMV-seropositive.

The chain links TRBV19 to TRBJ2-2; D perhaps matches TRBD2 (7 bases). From germline, CDR1 is LNHDA and CDR2 SQIVND (reference sequence). Trimming took off 8 bases at V and 7 bases at J, with 11 bases between the two ends. The CDR3 runs to 12 residues. This CDR3 is CASRRGGGELFF. For the CDR3, the DNA is TGTGCCAGTCGGAGGGGGGGCGGGGAGCTGTTTTTT. Looking up the rest from reference TRBV19 and TRBJ2-2 gives the full variable domain: DGGITQSPKYLFRKEGQNVTLSCEQNLNHDAMYWYRQDPGQGLRLIYYSQIVNDFQKGDIAEGYSVSREKKESFPLTVTSAQKNPTAFYLCASRRGGGELFFGEGSRLTVL.

The rearrangement uses TRBV11-3 and TRBJ2-5; D might be TRBD2 (7 bases). In germline, CDR1 is SGHNT, CDR2 YENEEA. This CDR3 is built from 13 residues. With 8 bases removed from V and 0 bases from J, the gap between germline ends came to 10 bases. CDR3 sequence: CASRGDNQETQYF. The CDR3 DNA is TGTGCCAGCCGGGGGGACAACCAAGAGACCCAGTACTTC.

This clone turned up a few times. The DNA for the CDR3 is TGTGCCAGCAGTCCGCAGGGGTCCTTGAACACTGAAGCTTTCTTT. Translated, it gives CASSPQGSLNTEAFF. The V gene is TRBV27, the J gene TRBJ1-1; a possible D gene is TRBD1 (6 bases). Germline values: CDR1 MNHEY, CDR2 SMNVEV (reference sequence). CDR3 length equals 15 residues. Trimming stripped 5 bases from V and 0 bases from J, with 13 bases between.

This clone was found a few times. The chain employs TRBV27 and TRBJ2-1, with no clear D. The V and J ends lost 2 bases and 5 bases respectively, with 10 bases between them. The CDR3 is 14 amino acids. Germline loops: CDR1 MNHEY, CDR2 SMNVEV (reference sequence). CDR3 region: CASSLAPENNEQFF. The CDR3 DNA sequence: TGTGCCAGCAGTTTAGCTCCGGAGAACAATGAGCAGTTCTTC.

In DNA, the CDR3 is TGTGCCTGGAGTGTAGCCCGCGGGAGTGGGGGTTGGAATGAGCAGTTCTTC. Translation: CAWSVARGSGGWNEQFF. This chain uses TRBV30 with TRBJ2-1; 7 bases are shared with TRBD2. Germline CDR1 and CDR2: GTSNPN and SVGIG (reference sequence). This CDR3 contains 17 residues. Trimming removed 0 bases from V and 7 bases from J; junction bases left unmatched: 15. Complete variable domain (other parts from reference TRBV30 and TRBJ2-1): SQTIHQWPATLVQPVGSPLSLECTVEGTSNPNLYWYRQAAGRGLQLLFYSVGIGQISSEVPQNLSASRPQDRQFILSSKKLLLSDSGFYLCAWSVARGSGGWNEQFFGPGTRLTVL.

The chain recombines TRBV7-3 with TRBJ1-1; TRBD1 matches 7 bases. V gave up 4 bases and J gave up 4 bases; unmatched junction bases: 6. In germline, CDR1 is SGHTA, CDR2 FQGTGA. The CDR3 runs 14 residues. The CDR3 is CASSSFPGGTEAFF. CDR3 DNA: TGTGCCAGCAGCTCTTTTCCAGGGGGCACTGAAGCTTTCTTT.

The chain couples TRBV6-1 to TRBJ1-3, with D hard to call. Trimming pared 1 base from V and 2 bases from J, leaving 12 bases between. This CDR3 has 16 amino acids. From germline, CDR1 is MNHNS and CDR2 SASEGT. The CDR3 DNA sequence: TGTGCCAGCAGTGAAGGCCTCCCCGGGGCTGGAAACACCATATATTTT. Translating it yields CASSEGLPGAGNTIYF.

V usage is TRBV5-8 and J usage is TRBJ2-7; 9 bases align to TRBD2. This CDR3 region has 14 residues. Germline V gives CDR1 SGHTS, CDR2 YDEGEE. With 2 bases clipped from V and 4 bases from J, the junction kept 4 bases outside the gene matches. CDR3 protein: CASSFRAGGYEQYV. The CDR3 DNA follows: TGTGCCAGCAGCTTCCGAGCGGGGGGATACGAGCAGTACGTC.

The chain has TRBV4-3 and TRBJ1-1; 10 nucleotides line up with TRBD1. CDR3 length equals 21 residues. Germline V gives CDR1 LGHNA, CDR2 YSLEER. The V gene end was trimmed by 4 bases and the J gene end by 0 bases; junction bases not matched to a gene: 20. The CDR3 loop is CASSPQVGIGTGDKLNTEAFF. CDR3 DNA sequence: TGCGCCAGCAGCCCACAGGTGGGAATAGGGACAGGGGACAAATTGAACACTGAAGCTTTCTTT.

This clone was seen just once. The V call is TRBV10-3, the J call TRBJ2-3; 10 bases map to TRBD1. After removal of 10 bases from V and 4 bases from J, the junction contained 8 bases not matched to a gene. Germline assignment: CDR1 ENHRY and CDR2 SYGVKD. The CDR3 runs 14 residues. CDR3 in amino acids: CATWGQGFSDTQYF. The CDR3 coding sequence is TGTGCCACATGGGGACAGGGGTTTTCAGATACGCAGTATTTT.

This clone came up once. The identical CDR3 is also encoded by other nucleotide sequences in the sample. The CDR3 is CSVRVGGANEQFF. In nucleotides, the CDR3 is TGCAGCGTTCGGGTTGGTGGAGCCAACGAGCAGTTCTTC. This chain joins TRBV29-1 and TRBJ2-1; no definite D call. V lost 5 bases to trimming and J lost 10 bases, with 18 bases between them. Germline loops: CDR1 SQVTM, CDR2 ANQGSEA. The CDR3 spans 13 residues.

J is TRBJ2-7 and V is TRBV9; D may be TRBD1 (6 bases). Trimming removed 3 bases from V and 6 bases from J, with 10 bases in between. Per the germline V gene, CDR1 is SGDLS and CDR2 is YYNGEE. The CDR3 totals 12 residues. The chain's CDR3 is CASSAQGGEQYF. The CDR3 DNA follows: TGTGCCAGCAGCGCCCAAGGGGGCGAGCAGTACTTC.

This chain links TRBV29-1 with TRBJ2-1, with TRBD2 identical over 9 bases. With 7 bases clipped from V and 5 bases from J, the junction kept 6 bases outside the gene matches. CDR3 length: 13 amino acids. Germline CDR1 is SQVTM and CDR2 is ANQGSEA. This CDR3 is CSAPSGTNNEQFF. For the CDR3, the DNA is TGCAGCGCCCCTAGCGGGACTAACAATGAGCAGTTCTTC.

This clone appeared a few times. The chain employs TRBV30 and TRBJ1-2; TRBD1 agrees at 8 bases. CDR1 is GTSNPN, CDR2 SVGIG, per germline (reference sequence). With V trimmed by 2 bases and J by 0 bases, 8 bases remained unmatched. The CDR3 has 16 residues. The CDR3, as DNA: TGTGCCTGGAGTTCCGGGACAGGACCCGCTAACTATGGCTACACCTTC. Encoded protein: CAWSSGTGPANYGYTF.

This chain connects TRBV6-5 to TRBJ1-2, with D hard to call. Germline CDR1 reads MNHEY; CDR2 reads SVGAGI. The CDR3 spans 16 residues. Between the trimmed V and J ends, which lost 2 bases and 4 bases, there was a span of 17 bases. DNA for the CDR3: TGTGCCAGCAGTTACGCTCTAAAGGGAGGAGTCTATGGCTACACCTTC. Protein product: CASSYALKGGVYGYTF.

The chain is built from TRBV11-1 and TRBJ1-5; a possible D gene is TRBD1 (5 bases). The CDR3 loop spans 19 amino acids. V was clipped by 1 base and J by 5 bases, with 24 bases between them. Germline CDR1 reads SGHAT; CDR2 reads FQDESV (reference sequence). The CDR3 DNA sequence: TGTGCCAGCAGCTTAGAAGGGGAAAAGGTTCAGGTCTCCGATCAGCCCCAGCATTTT. Translation gives CASSLEGEKVQVSDQPQHF. Supplemented by reference TRBV11-1 and TRBJ1-5, the full variable domain reads EAEVAQSPRYKITEKSQAVAFWCDPISGHATLYWYRQILGQGPELLVQFQDESVVDDSQLPKDRFSAERLKGVDSTLKIQPAELGDSAMYLCASSLEGEKVQVSDQPQHFGDGTRLSIL.

This chain links TRBV7-9 with TRBJ1-1, with 7 positions matching TRBD1. J was trimmed by 3 bases and V by 2 bases; bases with no gene match: 6. This CDR3 has 15 residues. The germline V gene has CDR1 SEHNR and CDR2 FQNEAQ (reference sequence). As DNA, the CDR3 is TGTGCCAGCAGCTTATTCCAGGGGGTGTACACTGAAGCTTTCTTT. Its translation: CASSLFQGVYTEAFF.

This chain uses TRBV4-2 with TRBJ1-2, with D perhaps matching TRBD1 (6 bases). The CDR3 has 15 residues. The V gene's germline CDR1 is LGHNA and CDR2 YNFKEQ. Between the trimmed V and J ends, which lost 4 bases and 4 bases, there was a span of 16 bases. The CDR3 region is CASSRDTGFVYGYTF. The CDR3 bases are TGTGCCAGCAGCCGTGATACAGGGTTTGTCTATGGCTACACCTTC.

This clone was picked up a small number of times. The chain links TRBV14 to TRBJ1-1, with TRBD1 matching over 7 bases. The CDR3 is 16 amino acids. Looked up from germline, CDR1 is SGHDN and CDR2 is FVKESK. The trim removed 3 bases at V and 3 bases at J, leaving 10 bases unmatched. The DNA of the CDR3 is TGTGCCAGCAGCCACCTAACAGGGGCGGCGGACACTGAAGCTTTCTTT. Amino acid sequence: CASSHLTGAADTEAFF.

CDR3 sequence reads: CASSYRQGDYGYTF. CDR3 bases: TGTGCCAGCAGTTACCGACAGGGGGACTATGGCTACACCTTC. This chain uses TRBV6-6 with TRBJ1-2; TRBD1 matches 9 bases. Trimming removed 2 bases from V and 3 bases from J; junction bases left unmatched: 1. The CDR3 spans 14 residues. Looked up from germline, CDR1 is MNHNY and CDR2 is SVGAGI (reference sequence).

A single count supports this clone. This sequence joins TRBV6-5 and TRBJ1-2; possibly TRBD1 for D (5 bases). This CDR3 comprises 15 residues. Per germline, CDR1 MNHEY and CDR2 SVGAGI. V was cut by 6 bases and J by 0 bases, with 14 bases left in between. The CDR3 DNA follows: TGTGCCAGCAGCCCAAGGGGAGGGTCTAACTATGGCTACACCTTC. Residues: CASSPRGGSNYGYTF.

V usage is TRBV19 and J usage is TRBJ2-3; weak D call: TRBD1 (5 bases). Germline CDR1 is LNHDA and CDR2 is SQIVND (reference sequence). The CDR3 spans 15 residues. V was shortened by 4 bases and J by 0 bases, with 11 bases between the two germline ends. The CDR3 spells CASSNRGSSTDTQYF. DNA for the CDR3: TGTGCCAGTAGTAATAGGGGAAGCAGCACAGATACGCAGTATTTT.

The chain employs TRBV7-2 and TRBJ2-5, with 9 bases lining up with TRBD2. CDR3 length: 17 residues. With 2 bases clipped from V and 2 bases from J, the junction kept 9 bases outside the gene matches. Germline loops: CDR1 SGHTA, CDR2 FQGNSA. In DNA form, the CDR3 reads TGTGCCAGCAGCTTAATGGGTAGCGGGGGATTGCAAGAGACCCAGTACTTC. As protein: CASSLMGSGGLQETQYF.

The CDR3 DNA reads as TGCGCCAGCAGCTTCGATAGTCCTCTCTTAGCGGGGGGGAGCACAGATACGCAGTATTTT. Amino acids: CASSFDSPLLAGGSTDTQYF. This chain uses TRBV5-1 with TRBJ2-3; 11 bases fit TRBD2. This CDR3 comprises 20 residues. J was trimmed by 0 bases and V by 2 bases; bases with no gene match: 14. In germline, CDR1 is SGHRS, CDR2 YFSETQ.

The J gene is TRBJ2-1, the V gene TRBV9; 9 bases align to TRBD2. The CDR3 is 15 residues long. V lost 4 bases and J lost 7; bases outside the gene matches: 9. Germline CDR1 is SGDLS and CDR2 is YYNGEE. CDR3 sequence reads: CASSPSGGFFNEQFF. The DNA for the CDR3 is TGTGCCAGCAGCCCAAGCGGGGGGTTTTTTAATGAGCAGTTCTTC.

Worth noting for this clone: Sequence at one end of the junction differs from germline and may be a read error. The chain joins TRBV4-1 to TRBJ1-4; D gene unclear. Germline values: CDR1 MGHRA, CDR2 YSYEKL. The CDR3 runs 13 residues. The CDR3 reads CASNQVLFEKLFF. The CDR3 bases are TGCGCCAGCAACCAAGTCCTGTTTGAAAAACTGTTTTTT.

This clone was seen only a few times. V gene TRBV7-3 combines with J gene TRBJ1-1, with 8 bases identical to TRBD1. The CDR3 sequence is 13 residues long. V lost 5 bases, J lost 5 bases, and 4 bases stayed unmatched. Germline V lookup: CDR1 SGHTA, CDR2 FQGTGA. The CDR3 loop is CASSVTGVTEAFF. The CDR3 nucleotides read TGTGCCAGCAGCGTGACAGGGGTTACTGAAGCTTTCTTT.

The gene calls are TRBV6-5 and TRBJ1-3; 9 bases are a match to TRBD1. CDR1 is MNHEY, CDR2 SVGAGI, per germline. This CDR3 has 15 residues. Trimming removed 6 bases from V and 2 bases from J; junction bases left unmatched: 5. Here the CDR3 reads CASSYTGGTGNTIYF. The CDR3 DNA reads as TGTGCCAGCAGCTACACAGGGGGCACTGGAAACACCATATATTTT.

CDR3 sequence: CASSLSDRAYGNTIYF. CDR3 in DNA: TGTGCCAGCAGTTTATCGGACAGGGCGTACGGAAACACCATATATTTT. The chain links TRBV28 to TRBJ1-3, with 8 bases aligning to TRBD1. V lost 1 base and J lost 4; bases outside the gene matches: 6. Germline V CDR1 and CDR2: MDHEN, SYDVKM. This CDR3 region has 16 residues.

The CDR3 sequence is CASSRALGPQETQYF. DNA of the CDR3: TGTGCCAGTAGTAGGGCACTAGGGCCCCAAGAGACCCAGTACTTC. V usage is TRBV19 and J usage is TRBJ2-5; tentative D call: TRBD2 (5 bases). Between the trimmed V and J ends, which lost 4 bases and 1 base, there was a span of 13 bases. The length of the CDR3 is 15 residues. Germline CDR1 is LNHDA and CDR2 is SQIVND (reference sequence).

This rearrangement joins TRBV29-1 to TRBJ1-1, with D hard to call. V lost 0 bases and J 1 base, leaving 9 bases between the germline ends. The CDR3 sequence is 14 residues long. CDR1 is SQVTM, CDR2 ANQGSEA, per germline. The CDR3 sequence is CSVEDPGWNTEAFF. In DNA, the CDR3 is TGCAGCGTTGAAGATCCGGGTTGGAACACTGAAGCTTTCTTT.